Listed below are T cell receptor beta chains from one sample, sequenced in a study of PD-L1 blockade in urothelial cancer. Using immunoSEQ multiplex PCR, the repertoire was profiled, and TCRdb retains in-frame clones only, with some absent. The repertoire holds more than 90,000 clones, approximately 90% seen once, with about 4% in the top ten. The material sequenced was PBMCs, taken around atezolizumab (anti-PD-L1) treatment. Receptors originate from a man aged 55 to 70 with urothelial cancer. Each CDR3 is given with its conserved first and last residue. D genes are given only for firm matches. The size field is filled for only some rows; it gives once, few, many or a size class.

j_call clone_size cdr3_length v_call d_call cdr3_nt cdr3_aa
TRBJ1-1 . 15 TRBV11-2 . TGTGCCAGCAGCTTAATTTCCCTCTTGAACACTGAAGCTTTCTTT CASSLISLLNTEAFF
TRBJ2-1 . 15 TRBV5-1 TRBD2 TGCGCCAGCAGCCTTTCTAGCGGCTCCTACAATGAGCAGTTCTTC CASSLSSGSYNEQFF
TRBJ2-7 . 12 TRBV28 . TGTGCCAGCACCTCCACGCGGAACGAGCAGTACTTC CASTSTRNEQYF
TRBJ1-1 . 15 TRBV2 TRBD1 TGTGCCAGCAGTTTTAAGGACGACAGGGGTACTGAAGCTTTCTTT CASSFKDDRGTEAFF
TRBJ2-5 once 18 TRBV7-6 TRBD2 TGTGCCAGCAGCCCGAGACTAGCGGGAGGGCCGCGGCTGGAGACCCAGTACTTC CASSPRLAGGPRLETQYF
TRBJ1-2 . 10 TRBV10-3 TRBD1 TGTGCCATGGACAGGTATGGCTACACCTTC CAMDRYGYTF
TRBJ2-7 . 14 TRBV7-2 . TGTGCCAGCAGCTTAGGGGGGGAACCCTACGAGCAGTACTTC CASSLGGEPYEQYF
TRBJ2-7 . 13 TRBV5-6 . TGTGCCAGCAGGCGAATCTCAGGTTACGAGCAGTACTTC CASRRISGYEQYF
TRBJ2-7 . 16 TRBV7-2 . TGTGCCAGCAGCCCGGGGGGCGGGGCGAGTATCTACGAGCAGTACTTC CASSPGGGASIYEQYF
TRBJ2-2 once 14 TRBV4-3 TRBD2 TGCGCCAGCAGCCAAACCCGGGGGGCCGGGGAGCTGTTTTTT CASSQTRGAGELFF